A selection of T cell receptor beta chains follows, all from one sample in a study of cytomegalovirus exposure and HLA in healthy donors. The repertoire was sequenced with immunoSEQ multiplex PCR; TCRdb's copy has only in-frame clones and lacks some. The sample comprises some 150,000 clones, roughly 91% of which are singletons, and 3.3% rests with the top ten. Source material: PBMCs. Receptors were obtained from a woman between 18 and 29 years old in good health and CMV-seropositive. CDR3s leave out the opening cysteine and the closing phenylalanine or tryptophan. D genes are given only for firm matches.

V gene,D gene,CDR3 protein
TRBV11-3,TRBD1,ASRPGQSAYEQY
TRBV6-5,NA,ASSYSIGAYEQY
TRBV10-1,TRBD2,ASSPGGEPEQY
TRBV19,TRBD2,ASTSGRGYEQF
TRBV19,TRBD1,ASRTGGADQPQH
TRBV5-6,TRBD2,ASSPDLSSGSSYEQY
TRBV7-2,TRBD2,ASSLAAGGSYEQY
TRBV18,TRBD1,ASSPAGGEQY
TRBV11-3,NA,ASSSPGALPGRADGYT
TRBV7-2,TRBD2,ASSLSSGREVEQF
TRBV5-4,NA,ASSLERRNTEAF
TRBV6-5,NA,ASSYRPLANEQF
TRBV28,TRBD2,ASSLGLAGVVSDTQY
TRBV25-1,NA,ASSEGRGEQY
TRBV4-1,NA,ASSQAFINEQF
TRBV7-9,TRBD2,ASSSSLGGRVANEQF
TRBV11-3,TRBD2,ASAASGRAGDTQY
TRBV7-2,NA,ASSLAWGGGTEAF
TRBV30,NA,AWSRGGTTYEQY
TRBV10-3,NA,AIREESQETQY
TRBV11-3,NA,ASSLQTGRVTDTQY
TRBV6-6,NA,AIKDGGGDTQY
TRBV5-6,TRBD2,ASSRGTSGYNEQF
TRBV7-9,TRBD1,ASSLGQGAGELF
TRBV7-9,NA,ASSLYPRLGTQY
TRBV5-6,TRBD1,ASSTRTGTGAEQY
TRBV19,NA,ASSIAPDSYYEQY
TRBV5-1,TRBD2,ASSHGTSGPDTQY
TRBV4-1,TRBD1,ASSQSDREIWGYT
TRBV30,TRBD1,AWSVLTGATYGYT
TRBV6-5,NA,ASSHRQENTEAF
TRBV7-8,NA,ASSLGSFYEQY
TRBV10-2,NA,ASNTGQSYEQY
TRBV14,NA,ASTQFFSDEQY
TRBV11-3,TRBD2,ASSLTSGSYEQY
TRBV11-1,TRBD1,ASSLDRGRLVNEQF
TRBV27,TRBD2,ASSLSGLAGETQY
TRBV5-1,NA,ASSPRGVPTQETQY
TRBV5-4,NA,ASSLGQIGGELF
TRBV15,NA,ATSRGGHSYGYT
TRBV11-3,NA,ASSPDIGKETQY
TRBV2,TRBD1,ASSDLDRGRYGYT
TRBV4-1,NA,ASSQGTTNEQF
TRBV28,NA,ASSFAGGTNYGYT
TRBV5-5,TRBD1,ASSFWTGTYEQY
TRBV9,NA,ASSEGVAASYEQY
TRBV9,NA,ASSVATVGEKLF
TRBV27,TRBD1,ASGKDRGLHEQY
TRBV2,TRBD1,ASSDGQGVFQPQH
TRBV18,NA,ASSPGGGQGTQH
TRBV7-9,NA,ASSLFPEGVF
TRBV5-6,TRBD1,ASSPPGQPYEQY
TRBV4-1,NA,ASSRPGASAYEQY
TRBV9,TRBD2,ASSARLALGSSYNEQF
TRBV7-2,TRBD2,ASSLFSGRRKDTQY
TRBV6-5,NA,ASSRTVFGQETQY
TRBV10-1,NA,ASSASGQNTEAF
TRBV7-9,NA,ASSSRQRYT
TRBV5-1,NA,ASSLVPSNTGELF